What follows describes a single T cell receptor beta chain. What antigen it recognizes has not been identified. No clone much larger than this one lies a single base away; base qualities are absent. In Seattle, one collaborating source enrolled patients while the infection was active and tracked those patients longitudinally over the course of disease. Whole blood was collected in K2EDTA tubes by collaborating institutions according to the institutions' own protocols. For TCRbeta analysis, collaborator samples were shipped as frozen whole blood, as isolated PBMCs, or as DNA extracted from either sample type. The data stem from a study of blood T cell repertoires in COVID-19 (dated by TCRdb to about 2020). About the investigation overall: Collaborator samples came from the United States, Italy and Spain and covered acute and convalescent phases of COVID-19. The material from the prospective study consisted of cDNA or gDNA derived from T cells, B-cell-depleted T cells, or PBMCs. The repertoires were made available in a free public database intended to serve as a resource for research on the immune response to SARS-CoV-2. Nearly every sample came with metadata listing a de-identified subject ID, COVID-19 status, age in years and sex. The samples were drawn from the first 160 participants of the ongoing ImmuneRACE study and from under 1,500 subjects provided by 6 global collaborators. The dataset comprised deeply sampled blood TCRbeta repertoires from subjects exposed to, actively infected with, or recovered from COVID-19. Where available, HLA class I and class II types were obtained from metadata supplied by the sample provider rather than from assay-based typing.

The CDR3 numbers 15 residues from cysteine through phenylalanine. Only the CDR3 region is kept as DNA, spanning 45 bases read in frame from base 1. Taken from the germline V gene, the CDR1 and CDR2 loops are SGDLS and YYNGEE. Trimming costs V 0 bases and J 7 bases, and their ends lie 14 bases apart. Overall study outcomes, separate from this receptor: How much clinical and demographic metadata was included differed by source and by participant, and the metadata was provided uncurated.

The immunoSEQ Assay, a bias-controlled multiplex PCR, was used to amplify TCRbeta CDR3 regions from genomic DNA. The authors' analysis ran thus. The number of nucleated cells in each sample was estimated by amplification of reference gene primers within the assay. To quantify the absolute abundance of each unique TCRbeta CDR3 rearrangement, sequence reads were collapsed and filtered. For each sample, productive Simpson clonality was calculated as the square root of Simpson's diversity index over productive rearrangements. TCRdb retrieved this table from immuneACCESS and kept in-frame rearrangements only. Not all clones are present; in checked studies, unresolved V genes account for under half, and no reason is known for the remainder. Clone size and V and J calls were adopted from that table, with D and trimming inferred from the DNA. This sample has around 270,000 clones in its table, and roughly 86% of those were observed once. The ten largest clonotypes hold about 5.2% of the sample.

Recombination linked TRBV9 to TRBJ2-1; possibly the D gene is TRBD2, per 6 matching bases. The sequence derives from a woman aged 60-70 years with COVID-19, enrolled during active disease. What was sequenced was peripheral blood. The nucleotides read TGTGCCAGCAGCGTAGTGGCGGGAAAGTCAAATGAGCAGTTCTTC. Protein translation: CASSVVAGKSNEQFF.